This is a list of T cell receptor beta chains from one sample in a study of blood T cell repertoires in COVID-19. Generated by immunoSEQ multiplex PCR, the TCRdb table keeps only in-frame clones and is missing some. The sample has some 87,000 clones, about 90% seen once. The sample comprised peripheral blood. The receptors stem from a human donor with COVID-19, enrolled during active disease. The donor label of this sample is uncertain. Each CDR3 is given with its conserved first and last residue. The order of the fields is J gene, D gene, V gene, clone size, CDR3 protein, CDR3 DNA. D genes are given only for firm matches. A row's size may be missing; if present it is once, few, many or a size class.

TRBJ1-1	-	TRBV5-6	-	CASSLAGGDTEAFF	TGTGCCAGCAGCTTGGCGGGGGGTGACACTGAAGCTTTCTTT
TRBJ1-2	-	TRBV30	-	CAWSTKGQGRYYGYTF	TGTGCCTGGAGTACCAAGGGCCAGGGGCGATACTATGGCTACACCTTC
TRBJ1-2	TRBD1	TRBV13	-	CASSLGDRGLGYTF	TGTGCCAGCAGCTTAGGGGACAGGGGGCTTGGCTACACCTTC
TRBJ1-4	-	TRBV7-9	-	CASSSRATNEKLFF	TGTGCCAGCAGCTCTCGGGCAACTAATGAAAAACTGTTTTTT
TRBJ1-6	-	TRBV4-1	once	CASSQEGDLRGSPLHF	TGCGCCAGCAGCCAAGAGGGTGACCTACGGGGTTCACCCCTCCACTTT
TRBJ1-1	-	TRBV7-9	-	CASSLRLAETEAFF	TGTGCCAGCAGCTTAAGGTTGGCGGAGACTGAAGCTTTCTTT
TRBJ1-2	TRBD1	TRBV19	-	CASSADRGRDYGYTF	TGTGCCAGTAGTGCGGACAGGGGGCGCGACTATGGCTACACCTTC
TRBJ2-3	-	TRBV6-5	-	CASKKTPSTDTQYF	TGTGCCAGCAAAAAGACACCTAGCACAGATACGCAGTATTTT
TRBJ1-4	-	TRBV10-1	once	CASSDMEEKLFF	TGCGCCAGCAGTGATATGGAGGAAAAACTGTTTTTT
TRBJ1-5	-	TRBV5-6	-	CASSFLTPPYGNQPQHF	TGTGCCAGCAGCTTCTTAACTCCGCCTTATGGCAATCAGCCCCAGCATTTT
TRBJ1-5	TRBD1	TRBV27	-	CASSLGTGANQPQHF	TGTGCCAGCAGTTTAGGGACAGGGGCTAATCAGCCCCAGCATTTT
TRBJ1-5	-	TRBV30	-	CAWSERGWLGNQPQHF	TGTGCCTGGAGTGAGAGGGGGTGGCTTGGGAATCAGCCCCAGCATTTT
TRBJ1-2	-	TRBV27	-	CASSLFRGEVGAYGYTF	TGTGCCAGCAGTTTATTCAGGGGTGAAGTGGGGGCATATGGCTACACCTTC
TRBJ2-3	TRBD1	TRBV12-5	once	CASGLGQGPTDTQYF	TGTGCTAGTGGTCTAGGACAGGGCCCCACAGATACGCAGTATTTT
TRBJ1-2	TRBD1	TRBV29-1	-	CSVELGGQGSNGYTF	TGCAGCGTTGAACTGGGGGGACAGGGATCGAATGGCTACACCTTC
TRBJ2-1	TRBD2	TRBV4-1	-	CASFSRRQAGTSDKNEQFF	TGCGCCAGCTTTTCTCGTCGGCAGGCGGGGACTAGCGATAAGAATGAGCAGTTCTTC
TRBJ2-1	-	TRBV28	-	CASRPRRGRNEQFF	TGTGCCAGCAGGCCGCGGAGGGGGCGGAATGAGCAGTTCTTC
TRBJ2-7	TRBD2	TRBV9	-	CASSGRENRPEQYF	TGTGCCAGCAGCGGGCGGGAGAATCGCCCGGAGCAGTACTTC
TRBJ2-1	-	TRBV27	-	CASSFPVGGNLVGNEQFF	TGTGCCAGCAGTTTCCCCGTCGGCGGAAACCTTGTGGGCAATGAGCAGTTCTTC
TRBJ2-7	-	TRBV3-1/TRBV3-2	once	CASSQVPGAYEQYF	TGTGCCAGCAGCCAAGTGCCAGGGGCCTACGAGCAGTACTTC
TRBJ1-5	-	TRBV2	-	CASSGLGHQPQHF	TGTGCCAGCAGTGGACTGGGGCATCAGCCCCAGCATTTT
TRBJ2-2	-	TRBV2	-	CATKLQLSTGELFF	TGTGCCACTAAACTCCAATTAAGCACCGGGGAGCTGTTTTTT
TRBJ2-7	TRBD2	TRBV19	-	CASSRAGGLGYEQYF	TGTGCCAGTAGCCGAGCGGGGGGGCTGGGCTACGAGCAGTACTTC
TRBJ2-2	TRBD2	TRBV11-2	-	CASSWTSGAATGELFF	TGTGCCAGCAGTTGGACTAGCGGAGCCGCGACCGGGGAGCTGTTTTTT
TRBJ2-1	TRBD2	TRBV19	once	CASNLAGGPGLGDEQFF	TGTGCCAGTAATTTAGCGGGGGGCCCGGGGTTAGGAGATGAGCAGTTCTTC
TRBJ1-6	TRBD1	TRBV12-3/TRBV12-4	-	CASQGVNSPLHF	TGTGCCAGTCAGGGGGTCAATTCACCCCTCCACTTT
TRBJ1-2	TRBD1	TRBV3-1/TRBV3-2	-	CASSYSTGINYGYTF	TGTGCCAGCAGCTACTCGACAGGGATTAACTATGGCTACACCTTC
TRBJ2-1	TRBD1	TRBV9	-	CASSEPTGLHEQFF	TGTGCCAGCAGCGAACCGACAGGGCTGCATGAGCAGTTCTTC
TRBJ1-2	TRBD1	TRBV27	-	CASSPQGLTGYTF	TGTGCCAGCAGCCCACAGGGGTTGACGGGCTACACCTTC
TRBJ1-1	-	TRBV6-5	-	CASSPGVASTHAFF	TGTGCCAGCAGCCCCGGGGTGGCGTCGACTCACGCTTTCTTT
TRBJ2-5	-	TRBV10-2	-	CASKTRADPRETQYF	TGCGCCAGCAAGACGAGGGCCGATCCACGAGAGACCCAGTACTTC
TRBJ2-4	-	TRBV7-3	-	CASTGKEDIQYF	TGTGCCAGCACAGGTAAGGAAGACATTCAGTACTTC
TRBJ2-5	-	TRBV11-3	few	CASSLIRETQYF	TGTGCCAGCAGCTTAATCAGAGAGACCCAGTACTTC
TRBJ2-7	TRBD1	TRBV5-1	-	CASSSRNAGGAVNEQYF	TGCGCCAGCAGCTCGCGGAACGCAGGGGGTGCCGTAAACGAGCAGTACTTC
TRBJ1-2	-	TRBV10-3	-	CAISESIFGTDTNYGYTF	TGTGCCATCAGTGAGTCGATTTTCGGGACTGATACTAACTATGGCTACACCTTC
TRBJ2-1	TRBD2	TRBV6-4	-	CASSLRLAGDHEQFF	TGTGCCAGCAGTCTAAGACTAGCGGGAGACCATGAGCAGTTCTTC
TRBJ2-6	-	TRBV5-1	-	CASSYSGNSGANVLTF	TGCGCCAGCAGCTATTCAGGGAACTCTGGGGCCAACGTCCTGACTTTC
TRBJ2-3	TRBD1	TRBV5-4	-	CASSFGTGTDTQYF	TGTGCCAGCAGCTTTGGGACAGGCACAGATACGCAGTATTTT
TRBJ2-1	-	TRBV27	-	CASSLSLAFSYNEQFF	TGTGCCAGCAGTTTATCTCTAGCGTTCTCCTACAATGAGCAGTTCTTC
TRBJ1-2	-	TRBV7-9	once	CASRPDTF	TGTGCCAGCAGGCCGGACACCTTC